The 22 T cell receptor beta chains below were found in one sample sequenced in a study of identical twins. Each CDR3 protein is one row after TCRdb ran MiXCR on the 5' RACE reads. The profile shows under 300,000 distinct CDR3 sequences, 6.5% of them singletons. The data also belong to a second study, concerning T cells expressing NK-cell markers.

Sequencing was performed on CD8+ T cells sorted from blood. These receptors were collected from a woman between 18 and 29 years old in good health.

This clonotype was counted ten times or more. The chain carries TRBV13 and TRBJ2-3; 13 positions match TRBD2. The CDR3 extends over 17 amino acids. CDR1 is PRHDT, CDR2 FYEKMQ, per germline (reference sequence). Germline trimming cut 5 bases from V and 0 bases from J; bases unmatched to any gene: 5. The CDR3 sequence is CASSPGLAGLSTDTQYF. The CDR3 bases are TGTGCCAGCAGCCCGGGACTAGCGGGACTAAGCACAGATACGCAGTATTTT. The full variable domain, rest sourced from reference TRBV13 and TRBJ2-3, is AAGVIQSPRHLIKEKRETATLKCYPIPRHDTVYWYQQGPGQDPQFLISFYEKMQSDKGSIPDRFSAQQFSDYHSELNMSSLELGDSALYFCASSPGLAGLSTDTQYFGPGTRLTVL.

The rearrangement links TRBV6-1 to TRBJ1-1, with TRBD1 matching 7 bases. V shed 6 bases and J 13 bases; nucleotides not matched to a gene: 5. This CDR3 comprises 10 residues. Germline loops: CDR1 MNHNS, CDR2 SASEGT. CDR3 amino acids: CASRRGQVFF. Written as DNA, the CDR3 is TGTGCCAGCAGGAGGGGGCAAGTTTTCTTT.

The sample holds many counts of this clonotype. This sequence joins TRBV20-1 and TRBJ2-1; D gene ambiguous. Germline V CDR1 and CDR2: DFQATT, SNEGSKA (reference sequence). The CDR3 consists of 12 residues. The V and J ends lost 2 bases and 9 bases respectively, with 11 bases between them. CDR3 protein: CSARRQDVEQFF. Written as DNA, the CDR3 is TGCAGTGCTAGACGTCAGGATGTTGAGCAGTTCTTC.

The chain couples TRBV20-1 to TRBJ2-7, with D possibly called TRBD1 or TRBD2 (6 bases each). Deletions cut 3 bases from V and 3 bases from J, with 12 bases between. The CDR3 runs 13 residues. CDR1 DFQATT and CDR2 SNEGSKA come from the germline V gene (reference sequence). The CDR3 loop is CSARPRGGYEQYF. The CDR3 DNA is TGCAGTGCTAGGCCCAGGGGAGGCTACGAGCAGTACTTC.

The chain uses TRBV29-1 and TRBJ2-3; D might be TRBD2 (6 bases). V lost 1 base, J lost 3 bases, and 11 bases lay in between. CDR3 length equals 14 residues. The germline CDR1 and CDR2 sequences are SQVTM and ANQGSEA. CDR3 in amino acids: CSVEAGVRTDTQYF. The CDR3 coding sequence is TGCAGCGTTGAAGCGGGAGTGAGAACAGATACGCAGTATTTT.

This chain uses TRBV20-1 with TRBJ2-7; either TRBD1 or TRBD2 may supply D (5 bases each). Germline CDR1 reads DFQATT; CDR2 reads SNEGSKA (reference sequence). The CDR3 consists of 15 residues. Trimming shortened V by 3 bases and J by 1 base, and 16 bases separated the two germline ends. The CDR3 sequence: CSARKRDDYSYEQYF. CDR3 DNA sequence: TGCAGTGCTAGGAAAAGGGACGACTATTCCTACGAGCAGTACTTC.

This clonotype appeared many times. The V call is TRBV5-1, the J call TRBJ2-1; the D is unclear. The germline V gene encodes CDR1 SGHRS and CDR2 YFSETQ. V lost 5 bases and J 2 bases, leaving 5 bases between the germline ends. The CDR3 sequence is 12 residues long. This CDR3 is CASRLTYNEQFF. The CDR3 region has the DNA TGCGCCAGCAGGCTAACCTACAATGAGCAGTTCTTC.

This clonotype appeared many times. The chain uses TRBV20-1 and TRBJ2-7, with D possibly matching TRBD1 (6 bases). V was pared by 5 bases and J by 6 bases, with 20 bases between. The CDR3 totals 14 residues. Germline-derived CDR1 and CDR2 are DFQATT and SNEGSKA (reference sequence). The CDR3 spells CSAGGGTGMAEQYF. CDR3 DNA sequence: TGCAGTGCTGGCGGAGGAACAGGGATGGCCGAGCAGTACTTC.

The sample holds a few counts of this clonotype. V gene TRBV29-1 combines with J gene TRBJ1-1, with D possibly being TRBD1 (5 bases). The CDR3 consists of 11 residues. V lost 5 bases and J 7 bases, leaving 11 bases between the germline ends. Germline CDR1 reads SQVTM; CDR2 reads ANQGSEA. In DNA form, the CDR3 reads TGCAGCGTTTCAATCGGGGGTGAAGCTTTCTTT. As protein: CSVSIGGEAFF.

This clonotype has a count of ten or more. The chain links TRBV14 to TRBJ2-1; 8 nucleotides match TRBD2. The germline CDR1 and CDR2 sequences are SGHDN and FVKESK. After removal of 1 base from V and 3 bases from J, the junction contained 2 bases not matched to a gene. This CDR3 has 15 amino acids. As DNA, the CDR3 is TGTGCCAGCAGCCAAGTCCGGGGGGGCTACAATGAGCAGTTCTTC. Encoded protein: CASSQVRGGYNEQFF.

In its sample, this clonotype was seen many times. The V and J genes are TRBV7-6 and TRBJ2-3; D is undetermined. This CDR3 comprises 12 residues. Trimming stripped 2 bases from V and 8 bases from J, with 8 bases between. Germline assignment: CDR1 SGHVS and CDR2 FNYEAQ. DNA for the CDR3: TGTGCCAGCAGCTTATACCGGACTACGCAGTATTTT. It encodes CASSLYRTTQYF.

This chain connects TRBV11-2 to TRBJ2-5, with D perhaps matching TRBD1 (6 bases). V was shortened by 2 bases and J by 4 bases, with 11 bases between the two germline ends. This CDR3 comprises 14 residues. The V gene's germline CDR1 is SGHAT and CDR2 FQNNGV. CDR3 loop: CASSLSWGLETQYF. CDR3 DNA sequence: TGTGCCAGCAGCTTATCTTGGGGGCTAGAGACCCAGTACTTC.

There are a few counts of this clonotype. The chain employs TRBV6-5 and TRBJ2-5; D possibly corresponds to TRBD2 (6 bases). Trimming took 1 base from V and 1 from J, leaving 10 bases between them. There are 15 residues in the CDR3. Germline CDR1 is MNHEY and CDR2 is SVGAGI. The CDR3 here is CASSYWGESQETQYF. The CDR3 nucleotides read TGTGCCAGCAGTTACTGGGGGGAAAGCCAAGAGACCCAGTACTTC.

At least ten counts were recorded for this clonotype. V gene TRBV9 combines with J gene TRBJ1-1, with D unresolved. The CDR3 runs 15 residues. Per germline, CDR1 SGDLS and CDR2 YYNGEE. The V end was cut by 0 bases, the J end by 2 bases, with 11 bases between. The CDR3 region has the DNA TGTGCCAGCAGCGTAGAGGATCGATTAAACACTGAAGCTTTCTTT. Amino acid sequence: CASSVEDRLNTEAFF.

This clonotype was observed many times. This sequence joins TRBV5-1 and TRBJ2-1, with 7 bases aligning to TRBD1. The CDR3 spans 16 residues. Looked up from germline, CDR1 is SGHRS and CDR2 is YFSETQ. Germline trimming cut 5 bases from V and 1 base from J; bases unmatched to any gene: 9. The CDR3: CASSWGHRGSYNEQFF. The DNA for the CDR3 is TGCGCCAGCAGTTGGGGACACAGGGGTTCCTACAATGAGCAGTTCTTC.

This clonotype was counted many times. V and J are TRBV12-3 or TRBV12-4 and TRBJ2-1; no definite D call. The CDR3 runs to 13 residues. Trimming took off 7 bases at V and 9 bases at J, with 16 bases between the two ends. The CDR3 region is CASTESTYSEQFF. The DNA for the CDR3 is TGTGCCAGCACCGAAAGCACTTATAGTGAGCAGTTCTTC.

The sample holds a few counts of this clonotype. V usage is TRBV4-3 and J usage is TRBJ2-1, with 9 bases identical to TRBD2. The germline gives CDR1 LGHNA, CDR2 YSLEER. The V segment lost 0 bases and the J segment 8 bases; nucleotides outside the gene matches: 8. The CDR3 has 16 residues. This chain's CDR3 is CASSQDPGSGSDEQFF. The CDR3 coding sequence is TGCGCCAGCAGCCAAGATCCAGGTAGCGGGAGCGATGAGCAGTTCTTC.

This clonotype was recorded a few times. The chain couples TRBV12-3 or TRBV12-4 to TRBJ2-5; a possible D gene is TRBD2 (7 bases). The CDR3 has 15 residues. V was cut by 5 bases and J by 2 bases, with 15 bases left in between. CDR3 coding DNA: TGTGCCAGCAGTGCCGATGGGGGGGCGCAAGAGACCCAGTACTTC. Its protein is CASSADGGAQETQYF.

V and J are TRBV2 and TRBJ1-1; 11 nucleotides agree with TRBD1. The CDR3 is 16 residues long. J lost 1 base, V lost 10 bases, and 11 bases had no gene match. Germline V gene sequence: CDR1 SNHLY, CDR2 FYNNEI. The CDR3: CATTPPGQGANTEAFF. The CDR3 DNA reads TGTGCCACTACCCCCCCAGGACAGGGGGCGAACACTGAAGCTTTCTTT.

The rearrangement joins TRBV2 to TRBJ2-5; 11 nucleotides align to TRBD2. Germline CDR1 and CDR2: SNHLY and FYNNEI. This CDR3 spans 15 amino acids. J gave up 4 bases and V 3 bases, and 4 bases lay outside the gene matches. The CDR3 region has the DNA TGTGCCAGCAGTGATTTAGCGGGGGGGCGAGAGACCCAGTACTTC. As protein: CASSDLAGGRETQYF.

In this sample, this clonotype turned up many times. The chain has TRBV4-2 and TRBJ2-5, with 9 bases that match TRBD1. CDR1 is LGHNA, CDR2 YNFKEQ, per germline. CDR3 length: 15 residues. J was trimmed by 4 bases and V by 5 bases; bases with no gene match: 8. DNA for the CDR3: TGTGCCAGCAGCACGGTAGGGGACAGGGTAGAGACCCAGTACTTC. Translated: CASSTVGDRVETQYF.

This clonotype came up a few times. The CDR3 reads CASRGTGYNSPLHF. The CDR3 DNA reads TGTGCCAGCAGAGGGACGGGATATAATTCACCCCTCCACTTT. The V gene is TRBV25-1, the J gene TRBJ1-6, with TRBD1 as a possible D gene (5 bases). This CDR3 region has 14 residues. The V gene's germline CDR1 is MGHDK and CDR2 SYGVNS. Deletions cut 6 bases from V and 4 bases from J, with 10 bases between. The variable domain in full, with the rest retrieved from reference TRBV25-1 and TRBJ1-6, is EADIYQTPRYLVIGTGKKITLECSQTMGHDKMYWYQQDPGMELHLIHYSYGVNSTEKGDLSSESTVSRIRTEHFPLTLESARPSHTSQYLCASRGTGYNSPLHFGNGTRLTVT.